This T cell receptor (beta chain) emerged from a study of vaccination and CD4 T cells after COVID-19. Sequence data for DNA of cultured CD4+ T cells were generated by the Oncomine TCR Beta short-read assay. One entry per CDR3 protein results from TCRdb running MiXCR on the PCR reads. Altogether about 13,000 distinct CDR3 sequences are present, roughly 79% being singletons, with the ten largest covering 28%. Documented treatment: approximately nine-day PBMC culture with coronavirus spike peptide pools or control peptides (ViraFEST assay). Concerning this clonotype: What it binds is unknown.

Germline CDR1 and CDR2: SGHTA and FQGNSA. Trimming left V 5 bases short and J 1 base short, with 4 bases between. The CDR3 is 12 residues long. This clonotype was obtained from a human donor who had recovered from COVID-19. The sequenced material came from CD4+ T cells from blood, cultured in vitro. The rearrangement joins TRBV7-2 to TRBJ2-3; D remains unclear. CDR3 sequence: CASSPRTDTQYF. For the CDR3, the DNA is TGTGCCAGCAGCCCCCGCACAGATACGCAGTATTTT.